This T cell receptor beta chain was found in a study of a mutant IDH1 vaccine in newly diagnosed glioma. Study background: Across weeks 1, 3, 5, 7, 11, 15, 19 and 23, patients received a vaccination each time, eight in all. First vaccine doses came 4-6 weeks after radiotherapy alone, or with temozolomide cycles.

Assay used: immunoSEQ multiplex PCR; TCRdb lists only in-frame clones, some missing. Seen here are 60,000 or so clones, 90% observed once, and the top ten hold about 4.6%. For this clone: The antigen is unknown.

Germline values: CDR1 MNHNY, CDR2 SVGAGI (reference sequence). This CDR3 has 13 amino acids. Trimming shortened V by 0 bases and J by 0 bases, and 3 bases separated the two germline ends. Time point given: week 5, during vaccination. Vaccination used 300 ug of mutant IDH1 20-mer peptide per dose, with topical imiquimod. This rearrangement joins TRBV6-6 to TRBJ2-7; the D is unclear. The receptor's source is a woman in her forties with glioma. Sequenced material: PBMCs, taken from a glioma patient whose treatment included an IDH1 peptide vaccine. For the CDR3, the DNA is TGTGCCAGCAGTTACTCAGGCTCCTACGAGCAGTACTTC. Translated: CASSYSGSYEQYF.